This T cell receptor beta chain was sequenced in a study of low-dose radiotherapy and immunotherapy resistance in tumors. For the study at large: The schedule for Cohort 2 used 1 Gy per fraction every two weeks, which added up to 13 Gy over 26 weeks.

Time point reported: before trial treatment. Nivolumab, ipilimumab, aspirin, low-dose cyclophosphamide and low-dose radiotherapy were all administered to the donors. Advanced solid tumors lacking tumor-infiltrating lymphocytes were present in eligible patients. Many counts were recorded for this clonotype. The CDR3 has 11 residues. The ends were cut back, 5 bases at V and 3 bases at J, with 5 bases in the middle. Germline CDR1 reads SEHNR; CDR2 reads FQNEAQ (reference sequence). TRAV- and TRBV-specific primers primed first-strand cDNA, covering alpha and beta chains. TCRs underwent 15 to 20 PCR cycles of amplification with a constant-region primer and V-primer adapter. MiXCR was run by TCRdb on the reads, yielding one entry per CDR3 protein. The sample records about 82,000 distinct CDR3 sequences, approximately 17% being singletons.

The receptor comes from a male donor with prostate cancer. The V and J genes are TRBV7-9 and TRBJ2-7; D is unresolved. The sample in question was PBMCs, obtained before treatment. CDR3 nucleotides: TGTGCCAGCAGCGATATCTACGAGCAGTACTTC. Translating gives CASSDIYEQYF.